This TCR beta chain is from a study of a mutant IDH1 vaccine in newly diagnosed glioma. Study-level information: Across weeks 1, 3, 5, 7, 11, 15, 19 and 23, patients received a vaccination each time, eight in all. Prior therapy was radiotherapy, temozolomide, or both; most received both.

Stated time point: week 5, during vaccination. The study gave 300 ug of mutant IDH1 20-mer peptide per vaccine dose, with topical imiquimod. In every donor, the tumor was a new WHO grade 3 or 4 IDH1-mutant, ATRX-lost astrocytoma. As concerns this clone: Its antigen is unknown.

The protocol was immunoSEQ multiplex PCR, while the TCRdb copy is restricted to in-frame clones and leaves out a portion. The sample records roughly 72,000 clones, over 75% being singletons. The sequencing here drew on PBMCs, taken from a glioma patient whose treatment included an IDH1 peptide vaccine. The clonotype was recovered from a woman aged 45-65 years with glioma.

DNA for the CDR3: TGTGCCATCCCACACGGGGAGTACGGCTACACCTTC. Protein sequence: CAIPHGEYGYTF. This chain joins TRBV19 and TRBJ1-2; D call uncertain. The V gene's germline CDR1 is LNHDA and CDR2 SQIVND (reference sequence). The CDR3 loop spans 12 amino acids. With 10 bases removed from V and 8 bases from J, the gap between germline ends came to 17 bases.